A single sample is the source of the 11 T cell receptor beta chains below, sequenced in a study of T-cell memory formation after mild COVID-19 (dated by TCRdb to about 2021). The library was made by 5' RACE. The run used an Illumina NovaSeq 6000. The public reads were run again by TCRdb, first through fastp at Q25 and then through MiXCR, and only productive beta chains were kept. Each entry is one CDR3 protein sequence, shown with its most common DNA and genes. The sample data list roughly 300,000 distinct CDR3 sequences, and around 8% of these were observed just once. Around a fifth of the sample rests with the top ten. Sequencing was performed on PBMCs or a T cell subset sorted from them (not recorded which). Source of these receptors: a man in his late teens or twenties who had mild COVID-19 (a few samples of this study predate the infection). The sample titles of this study are shuffled in the database, so cell type and time point are left out; the donor was told from shared clones.

This chain connects TRBV6-1 to TRBJ2-5, with D possibly matching TRBD2 (5 bases). V was cut by 4 bases and J by 5 bases, with 20 bases left in between. CDR1 MNHNS and CDR2 SASEGT come from the germline V gene. The CDR3 totals 16 residues. The CDR3 is CASSAPPGGGRETQYF. The CDR3 nucleotides are TGTGCCAGCAGTGCTCCTCCGGGCGGCGGGCGGGAGACCCAGTACTTC.

The V call is TRBV4-3, the J call TRBJ1-5, with D maybe TRBD1 (6 bases). Trimming cost V 1 base and J 1 base, with 11 bases left between them. The CDR3 sequence is 16 residues long. Germline V gene data show CDR1 as LGHNA and CDR2 as YSLEER. CDR3 protein: CASSQVAGASNQPQHF. As DNA, the CDR3 is TGCGCCAGCAGCCAAGTGGCGGGGGCAAGCAATCAGCCCCAGCATTTT.

The chain couples TRBV27 to TRBJ2-1; 13 bases are shared with TRBD2. The CDR3 totals 16 residues. J lost 6 bases, V lost 7 bases, and 9 bases had no gene match. Germline V gene sequence: CDR1 MNHEY, CDR2 SMNVEV (reference sequence). The CDR3 spells CASIARTSGGANEQFF. CDR3 bases: TGTGCCAGCATAGCCCGAACTAGCGGGGGGGCCAATGAGCAGTTCTTC.

This clonotype was observed at least ten times. The chain carries TRBV7-9 and TRBJ1-3, with TRBD1 matching 7 bases. Unmatched junction bases numbered 6, after V lost 3 bases and J lost 4 bases. Germline-derived CDR1 and CDR2 are SEHNR and FQNEAQ (reference sequence). This CDR3 is 15 amino acids long. This chain's CDR3 is CASSFPGTAGNTIYF. Here the CDR3 DNA reads TGTGCCAGCAGCTTCCCCGGGACAGCAGGAAACACCATATATTTT.

This clonotype was observed a few times. This rearrangement joins TRBV5-1 to TRBJ2-6; D call uncertain. V was clipped by 4 bases and J by 2 bases, with 7 bases between them. The germline V gene encodes CDR1 SGHRS and CDR2 YFSETQ. The CDR3 is 14 amino acids. DNA of the CDR3: TGCGCCAGCAGCCCCCAAGCTGGGGCCAACGTCCTGACTTTC. Its protein is CASSPQAGANVLTF.

This clonotype has more than one count but fewer than ten. Here the CDR3 DNA reads TGTGCCAGCAGCTACCAGCGGGGGGCCCCATCACGCACAGATACGCAGTATTTT. It yields the protein CASSYQRGAPSRTDTQYF. The chain has TRBV2 and TRBJ2-3, with 9 bases lining up with TRBD2. Losses at the gene ends were 6 bases for V and 1 base for J; bases not matched to a gene: 14. The V gene's germline CDR1 is SNHLY and CDR2 FYNNEI. CDR3 length equals 18 residues.

The V gene is TRBV28, the J gene TRBJ2-7; D perhaps matches TRBD2 (6 bases). The germline V and J ends were trimmed by 7 bases and 9 bases, with 25 bases remaining between them. CDR1 is MDHEN, CDR2 SYDVKM, per germline. This CDR3 has 15 amino acids. CDR3 bases: TGTGCCAGCACCTGGGGGGAGAGTATCCTAGAGACGCAGTACGTC. It is translated as CASTWGESILETQYV.

A few counts support this clonotype. This rearrangement joins TRBV11-2 to TRBJ2-3, with D perhaps TRBD2 (6 bases). The CDR3 consists of 15 residues. V shed 5 bases and J shed 0 bases, with 12 bases lying between them. Germline values: CDR1 SGHAT, CDR2 FQNNGV. CDR3 residues: CASSPYGGSTDTQYF. CDR3 nucleotide sequence: TGTGCCAGCAGCCCTTACGGGGGAAGCACAGATACGCAGTATTTT.

This clonotype appeared a few times. V usage is TRBV7-3 and J usage is TRBJ2-2; the match to TRBD2 covers 7 bases. CDR1 and CDR2 from the germline V gene are SGHTA and FQGTGA. The CDR3 length is 16 residues. V dropped 5 bases and J dropped 1; count of bases not matched to a gene: 7. This CDR3 is CASSPILAVNTGELFF. The DNA of the CDR3 is TGTGCCAGCAGCCCTATCCTAGCGGTGAACACCGGGGAGCTGTTTTTT. The whole variable domain, filled in from reference TRBV7-3 and TRBJ2-2, reads GAGVSQTPSNKVTEKGKYVELRCDPISGHTALYWYRQSLGQGPEFLIYFQGTGAADDSGLPNDRFFAVRPEGSVSTLKIQRTERGDSAVYLCASSPILAVNTGELFFGEGSRLTVL.

This clonotype was recorded once. J is TRBJ2-7 and V is TRBV7-9, with 8 bases matching TRBD2. The ends lost 7 bases at V and 7 bases at J; junction bases unmatched: 12. Germline V gene data show CDR1 as SEHNR and CDR2 as FQNEAQ (reference sequence). This CDR3 has 14 residues. CDR3 protein: CASTPPAGVHEQYF. The CDR3 region has the DNA TGTGCCAGCACCCCCCCAGCGGGAGTTCATGAGCAGTACTTC.

This clonotype was seen at least ten times. The chain carries TRBV19 and TRBJ1-1, with D tentatively TRBD1 (5 bases). CDR3 length: 13 residues. Trimming took 6 bases from V and 6 from J, leaving 14 bases between them. Per germline, CDR1 LNHDA and CDR2 SQIVND (reference sequence). The CDR3 DNA reads as TGTGCCAGTAGCCAGATGATGGGGGCTGAAGCTTTCTTT. It translates to CASSQMMGAEAFF.